The present T cell receptor (beta chain) was sequenced within a study of blood T cell repertoires in COVID-19. The CDR3 is 15 amino acids. CDR1 and CDR2 from the germline V gene are SGHTS and YDEGEE. With 0 bases clipped from V and 7 bases from J, the junction kept 6 bases outside the gene matches. In the original analysis: From reference gene primer amplification, estimates of nucleated cell counts were derived. Some clones are missing from TCRdb's copy, which holds only in-frame ones; the method was immunoSEQ multiplex PCR. D and trimming come from the DNA, and the V and J calls and clone size come from that table. The table includes about 200,000 clones, about 85% detected once.

The V gene is TRBV5-8, the J gene TRBJ2-1; 8 bases agree with TRBD2. Sequenced material: peripheral blood. This sequence originates from a person between 65 and 80 years old with COVID-19, enrolled during active disease. CDR3: CASSLELAAQNEQFF. The CDR3 bases are TGTGCCAGCAGCTTGGAACTAGCGGCCCAGAATGAGCAGTTCTTC.